These 15 T cell receptor beta chains came from one sample sequenced in a study of vaccination and CD4 T cells after COVID-19. For these receptors, no antigen is known. An Oncomine TCR Beta short-read assay was used to sequence the DNA from cultured CD4+ T cells. In TCRdb, the PCR reads were re-called with MiXCR into one record per CDR3 protein. The repertoire includes around 19,000 distinct CDR3 sequences, under 70% of them detected once, and around 17% sits in the top ten. Specified treatment: approximately nine-day PBMC culture with coronavirus spike peptide pools or control peptides (ViraFEST assay). The specimen sequenced was CD4+ T cells from blood, cultured in vitro. Every receptor here comes from a human donor who had recovered from COVID-19.

In its sample, this clonotype was seen a few times. The gene calls are TRBV7-8 and TRBJ1-5; 10 bases map to TRBD1. Germline loops: CDR1 SGHVS, CDR2 FQNEAQ. V shed 3 bases, J shed 0 bases, and the junction held 2 bases outside the gene matches. CDR3 size: 16 residues. The CDR3 here is CASSLGTGASNQPQHF. CDR3 nucleotides: TGTGCCAGCAGCTTGGGGACAGGGGCTAGCAATCAGCCCCAGCATTTT.

The count of this clonotype is one. This chain uses TRBV15 with TRBJ1-4; no reliable D call. The germline CDR1 and CDR2 sequences are LNHNV and YYDKDF (reference sequence). This CDR3 spans 15 amino acids. V was shortened by 0 bases and J by 8 bases, with 13 bases between the two germline ends. The CDR3 loop is CATSREGGLGEKLFF. CDR3 DNA sequence: TGTGCCACCAGCAGAGAGGGCGGCTTGGGCGAAAAACTGTTTTTT.

This clonotype was observed once. V and J are TRBV10-1 and TRBJ2-7; tentatively, D is TRBD2 (5 bases). This CDR3 region has 14 residues. V dropped 3 bases and J dropped 8 bases, with 17 bases sitting between them. Germline CDR1 reads WNHNN; CDR2 reads SYGVQD (reference sequence). CDR3 bases: TGCGCCAGCAGTGATTCCCGGACCCGGGATCAGCAGTACTTC. It encodes CASSDSRTRDQQYF.

V gene TRBV5-1 combines with J gene TRBJ2-1; 8 bases match TRBD1. From germline, CDR1 is SGHRS and CDR2 YFSETQ. The V and J ends lost 2 bases and 5 bases, in that order; junction bases with no gene match: 6. The CDR3 loop spans 15 amino acids. The CDR3 DNA reads TGCGCCAGCAGCTTAACGACAGGGGCGAACAATGAGCAGTTCTTC. The encoded protein is CASSLTTGANNEQFF.

This clonotype has just a few counts. The rearrangement uses TRBV6-1 and TRBJ2-2, with 10 bases that match TRBD1. Germline V gene sequence: CDR1 MNHNS, CDR2 SASEGT. The CDR3 is made up of 18 amino acids. Trimming at V came to 8 bases and at J to 9 bases, leaving 21 bases not matched to a gene. The CDR3 coding sequence is TGTGCCAGCCGCCGGGGACAGGGGCTTGGTTCCTCGAGCCGGGAGCTGTTTTTT. Translation gives CASRRGQGLGSSSRELFF.

V is TRBV28 and J is TRBJ1-6; possibly TRBD1 for D (6 bases). The V end was cut by 7 bases, the J end by 11 bases, with 15 bases between. The CDR3 sequence is 13 residues long. Germline loops: CDR1 MDHEN, CDR2 SYDVKM. CDR3 DNA: TGTGCCAGCATCTCCCGGGGGCGACCACCCCTCCACTTT. Residues: CASISRGRPPLHF.

The chain is built from TRBV6-1 and TRBJ1-1, with 7 bases that match TRBD1. V was pared by 5 bases and J by 10 bases, with 10 bases of the junction left unmatched. The CDR3 totals 13 residues. CDR1 and CDR2 (germline): MNHNS, SASEGT. The CDR3 DNA reads as TGTGCCAGCAGTAAGGGACAGCCCCTCGTAGCTTTCTTT. Translating it yields CASSKGQPLVAFF.

This clonotype has just a few counts. V is TRBV28 and J is TRBJ2-1, with unresolved D. V shed 3 bases and J shed 8 bases, with 11 bases lying between them. Germline V gene lookup returns CDR1 MDHEN and CDR2 SYDVKM. The length of the CDR3 is 13 residues. CDR3 sequence (DNA): TGTGCCAGCAGTTTGCCAACCGACCATGAGCAGTTCTTC. This encodes CASSLPTDHEQFF.

The chain uses TRBV6-5 and TRBJ2-1, with D possibly matching TRBD2 (6 bases). V dropped 2 bases and J dropped 7 bases, with 15 bases sitting between them. The V gene's germline CDR1 is MNHEY and CDR2 SVGAGI. The CDR3 totals 15 residues. CDR3 sequence reads: CASSYPELANNEQFF. CDR3 coding DNA: TGTGCCAGCAGTTACCCGGAACTAGCAAATAATGAGCAGTTCTTC.

J is TRBJ2-3 and V is TRBV6-1, with a weak D call TRBD2 (6 bases). V lost 11 bases and J 0 bases, leaving 15 bases between the germline ends. The CDR3 covers 14 residues. Germline V gene data show CDR1 as MNHNS and CDR2 as SASEGT. In nucleotides, the CDR3 is TGTGCCGGGAAACGGGACTGGAGCACAGATACGCAGTATTTT. Encoded protein: CAGKRDWSTDTQYF.

The V call is TRBV19, the J call TRBJ2-1; D gene uncertain. Trimming pared 0 bases from V and 8 bases from J, leaving 8 bases between. In germline, CDR1 is LNHDA, CDR2 SQIVND (reference sequence). This CDR3 comprises 13 residues. The CDR3 region is CASSIDAVDEQFF. The CDR3 coding sequence is TGTGCCAGTAGTATAGATGCAGTCGATGAGCAGTTCTTC.

This clonotype has only one observation. J is TRBJ2-1 and V is TRBV10-3, with a weak D call TRBD2 (6 bases). In germline, CDR1 is ENHRY, CDR2 SYGVKD. Trimming removed 0 bases from V and 3 bases from J, with 9 bases in between. The CDR3 sequence is 15 residues long. The CDR3 nucleotides read TGTGCCATCAGTGAGTCGGGACTCCACTACAATGAGCAGTTCTTC. Its translation is CAISESGLHYNEQFF.

This clonotype has only a few counts. The chain uses TRBV7-9 and TRBJ1-1; D ambiguous. V lost 1 base and J lost 1, with 7 bases in between. Per the germline V gene, CDR1 is SEHNR and CDR2 is FQNEAQ (reference sequence). This CDR3 contains 14 residues. As DNA, the CDR3 is TGTGCCAGCAGCTTAGGCGCGCAGAACACTGAAGCTTTCTTT. Protein sequence: CASSLGAQNTEAFF.

V is TRBV4-3 and J is TRBJ2-1, with 7 bases lining up with TRBD1. The CDR3 loop spans 19 amino acids. Germline values: CDR1 LGHNA, CDR2 YSLEER. V trimming: 0 bases; J trimming: 0 bases; junction bases outside the gene matches: 11. CDR3 nucleotides: TGCGCCAGCAGCCAAGAACCCCCACAGGGGATCGGCTCCTACAATGAGCAGTTCTTC. This translates into CASSQEPPQGIGSYNEQFF.

This clonotype turned up a few times. The gene calls are TRBV5-8 and TRBJ2-5; 7 bases fit TRBD2. V lost 4 bases and J lost 5; bases outside the gene matches: 5. Germline-derived CDR1 and CDR2 are SGHTS and YDEGEE. The CDR3 sequence is 13 residues long. CDR3 bases: TGTGCCAGCAGCCGGACTAGAGGGGAGACCCAGTACTTC. Encoded protein: CASSRTRGETQYF.